A selection of T cell receptor beta chains follows, all from one sample in a study of regulatory and conventional T cells in RAG deficiency. The data were produced by immunoSEQ multiplex PCR, yet TCRdb's version contains in-frame clones alone and is incomplete. The data contain approximately 21,000 clones, approximately 95% of them singletons. The sample was also linked to a second study, of regulatory T cells.

What was sequenced was CD25- CD4+ T cells sorted from blood. The receptors originated from a human donor in good health. Both conserved end residues are part of each CDR3. The D gene is left open where the match is weak. Rows give clone size only sometimes, using once, few, many, or a class for an expanded clone.

cdr3_aa | cdr3_nt | d_call | clone_size | j_call | v_call
CASSSLGGAQETQYF | TGTGCCAGCAGTTCTCTCGGGGGGGCGCAAGAGACCCAGTACTTC | TRBD2 | . | TRBJ2-5 | TRBV6-5
CASSLLSLDARGRDTEAFF | TGTGCCAGCAGCTTGCTCTCCTTGGATGCCAGGGGGCGGGACACTGAAGCTTTCTTT | TRBD1 | . | TRBJ1-1 | TRBV5-8
CASSVAGAGTYNEKLFF | TGTGCCAGCAGCGTGGCTGGGGCAGGGACATATAATGAAAAACTGTTTTTT | . | . | TRBJ1-4 | TRBV5-5
CSAPPDRVAFF | TGCAGTGCTCCACCTGACAGGGTGGCTTTCTTT | TRBD1 | once | TRBJ1-1 | TRBV20-1
CASSLGNIRLNTEAFF | TGTGCCAGCAGCTTAGGTAATATACGGTTGAACACTGAAGCTTTCTTT | . | . | TRBJ1-1 | TRBV7-2
CASSSRQLRNTEAFF | TGTGCCAGCAGCTCCAGACAGCTAAGAAACACTGAAGCTTTCTTT | . | . | TRBJ1-1 | TRBV7-2
CASSLQGTVNTIYF | TGTGCCAGCAGCCTACAGGGGACGGTAAACACCATATATTTT | TRBD1 | . | TRBJ1-3 | TRBV6-1
CASRNRGIAGANVLTF | TGTGCCAGCAGGAACAGGGGTATAGCTGGGGCCAACGTCCTGACTTTC | TRBD1 | . | TRBJ2-6 | TRBV7-2
CASSEYRTLSNTGELFF | TGTGCCAGCAGCGAATATCGGACACTCTCGAACACCGGGGAGCTGTTTTTT | . | . | TRBJ2-2 | TRBV6-4
CASSFGTGLNEKLFF | TGTGCCAGCAGCTTCGGGACAGGCCTCAATGAAAAACTGTTTTTT | TRBD1 | . | TRBJ1-4 | TRBV11-2
CASSVQGPGTEAFF | TGTGCCAGCAGCGTCCAGGGGCCGGGCACTGAAGCTTTCTTT | . | . | TRBJ1-1 | TRBV9
CAISEREGHLNTEAFF | TGTGCCATCAGTGAGAGGGAGGGACATCTGAACACTGAAGCTTTCTTT | . | . | TRBJ1-1 | TRBV10-3
CASSYVKLESTEAFF | TGTGCCAGCAGTTACGTGAAGTTAGAATCCACTGAAGCTTTCTTT | . | . | TRBJ1-1 | TRBV6-5
CASSSGLAGTGTQYF | TGTGCCAGCAGCTCGGGACTAGCGGGGACCGGGACCCAGTACTTC | TRBD2 | . | TRBJ2-5 | TRBV7-2
CASSKGQGFGYTF | TGTGCCAGCAGCAAGGGACAGGGTTTCGGCTACACCTTC | TRBD1 | . | TRBJ1-2 | TRBV11-2
CASSQESTGGRETQYF | TGTGCCAGCAGTCAAGAATCGACAGGGGGTCGGGAGACCCAGTACTTC | TRBD1 | . | TRBJ2-5 | TRBV27
CASSSGGAITDTQYF | TGTGCCAGCAGTAGCGGGGGGGCGATCACAGATACGCAGTATTTT | TRBD2 | . | TRBJ2-3 | TRBV27
CASSQGLAGGPYNEQFF | TGTGCCAGCAGCCAGGGACTAGCGGGGGGGCCCTACAATGAGCAGTTCTTC | TRBD2 | . | TRBJ2-1 | TRBV4-2
CATSRDPGASYEQYF | TGTGCCACCAGCAGGGACCCGGGAGCATCCTACGAGCAGTACTTC | . | . | TRBJ2-7 | TRBV15
CASSLGGGGYNEQFF | TGCGCCAGCAGCTTGGGAGGGGGCGGCTACAATGAGCAGTTCTTC | TRBD1 | . | TRBJ2-1 | TRBV5-1
CASLAGDYEQYF | TGTGCCAGCCTGGCAGGGGACTACGAGCAGTACTTC | . | . | TRBJ2-7 | TRBV28
CASSPGSRYGYTF | TGTGCCAGTAGTCCCGGGAGTCGTTATGGCTACACCTTC | . | few | TRBJ1-2 | TRBV19
CASSSGSYNSPLHF | TGTGCCAGCAGCTCCGGGTCCTATAATTCCCCCCTCCACTTT | . | . | TRBJ1-6 | TRBV7-2
CASSATSGRSYEQYF | TGTGCCAGCAGCGCAACTAGCGGGAGAAGTTACGAGCAGTACTTC | TRBD2 | . | TRBJ2-7 | TRBV9
CASSLEPGLGKFF | TGTGCCAGCAGCCTCGAACCGGGACTAGGAAAGTTCTTC | TRBD2 | . | TRBJ2-1 | TRBV11-3
CASSLSTGGNEKLFF | TGTGCCAGCAGTCTATCGACAGGGGGGAATGAAAAACTGTTTTTT | TRBD1 | . | TRBJ1-4 | TRBV7-9
CASSLGGDHYGYTF | TGCGCCAGCAGCTTGGGGGGGGACCACTATGGCTACACCTTC | . | . | TRBJ1-2 | TRBV5-1
CASSRTSGINIQYF | TGTGCCAGCAGCCGGACTAGCGGGATTAACATTCAGTACTTC | TRBD2 | . | TRBJ2-4 | TRBV27
CASRPNGDTEAFF | TGTGCCAGCAGACCGAACGGGGACACTGAAGCTTTCTTT | . | . | TRBJ1-1 | TRBV2
CASSVVCRVNQPQHF | TGTGCCAGCAGCGTAGTCTGCAGGGTCAATCAGCCCCAGCATTTT | . | . | TRBJ1-5 | TRBV9
CASSSDRGDGYTF | TGTGCCAGCTCATCCGACAGGGGGGATGGCTACACCTTC | TRBD1 | . | TRBJ1-2 | TRBV18
CASSLWGRGPTDTQYF | TGCGCCAGCAGCTTGTGGGGCAGGGGGCCAACAGATACGCAGTATTTT | TRBD1 | . | TRBJ2-3 | TRBV5-1
CASSPPAGAHYEQYF | TGTGCCAGCTCACCACCGGCAGGCGCCCACTACGAGCAGTACTTC | . | . | TRBJ2-7 | TRBV18
CASSFQGNQPQHF | TGCGCCAGCAGCTTCCAGGGCAATCAGCCCCAGCATTTT | . | . | TRBJ1-5 | TRBV5-1
CASSQLAGGQETQYF | TGTGCCAGCAGCCAGCTAGCGGGGGGACAAGAGACCCAGTACTTC | TRBD2 | . | TRBJ2-5 | TRBV5-5
CASSPEGGAETQYF | TGTGCCAGCAGCCCCGAGGGGGGGGCTGAGACCCAGTACTTC | . | . | TRBJ2-5 | TRBV9
CASSFQRGGDTQYF | TGTGCCAGCAGCTTTCAGCGGGGGGGCGATACGCAGTATTTT | TRBD2 | . | TRBJ2-3 | TRBV7-6
CASTLAGGPNGELFF | TGTGCCAGTACTCTAGCGGGGGGGCCCAACGGGGAGCTGTTTTTT | TRBD2 | . | TRBJ2-2 | TRBV19
CASSLPGTGDGYTF | TGTGCCAGCTCATTACCCGGGACAGGGGACGGCTACACCTTC | TRBD1 | . | TRBJ1-2 | TRBV18
CASSLGWGDDTEAFF | TGTGCCAGCAGCTTAGGATGGGGGGATGACACTGAAGCTTTCTTT | . | . | TRBJ1-1 | TRBV7-8
CASSLGGTANTGELFF | TGCGCCAGCAGCTTGGGTGGGACAGCGAACACCGGGGAGCTGTTTTTT | TRBD1 | . | TRBJ2-2 | TRBV5-1
CASGSVPEEKLFF | TGTGCCAGCGGTTCGGTCCCGGAGGAAAAACTGTTTTTT | . | . | TRBJ1-4 | TRBV7-9